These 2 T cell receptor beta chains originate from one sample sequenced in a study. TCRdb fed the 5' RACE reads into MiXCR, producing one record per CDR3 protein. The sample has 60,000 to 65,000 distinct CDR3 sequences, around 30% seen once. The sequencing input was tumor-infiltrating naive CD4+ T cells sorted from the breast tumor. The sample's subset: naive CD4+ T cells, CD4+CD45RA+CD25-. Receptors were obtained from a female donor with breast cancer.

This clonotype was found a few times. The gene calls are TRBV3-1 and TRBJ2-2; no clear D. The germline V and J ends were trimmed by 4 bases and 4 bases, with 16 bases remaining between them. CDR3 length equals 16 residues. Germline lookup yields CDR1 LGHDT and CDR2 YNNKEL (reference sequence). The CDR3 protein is CASSPQSVRGTGELFF. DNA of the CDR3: TGTGCCAGCAGCCCTCAGAGCGTTCGAGGCACCGGGGAGCTGTTTTTT.

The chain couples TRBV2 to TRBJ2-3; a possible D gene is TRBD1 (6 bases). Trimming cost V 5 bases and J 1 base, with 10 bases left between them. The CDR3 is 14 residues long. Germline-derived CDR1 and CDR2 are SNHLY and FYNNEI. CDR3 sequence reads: CASSPRTGTDTQYF. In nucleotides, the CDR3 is TGTGCCAGCAGTCCAAGGACAGGCACAGATACGCAGTATTTT.